The present entry profiles one T cell receptor beta chain with its context. Its antigen is undetermined. This specimen belongs to a study of Graves' ophthalmopathy and Graves' hyperthyroidism. Study-wide points: A model built from 13 signatures distinguished ophthalmopathy from stable hyperthyroidism with 85% to 90% sensitivity and less than 83% specificity.

TCR beta CDR3 amplification used RNA transcripts. RT-PCR in the first round used HTBI primers; a second-round multiplex PCR followed. Each CDR3 protein gets one entry after TCRdb re-called the multiplex PCR reads with MiXCR. The sample carries 600,000 to 700,000 distinct CDR3 sequences, over 40% recorded once. Sequencing was carried out using peripheral blood. This clonotype was obtained from an adult man with Graves' ophthalmopathy.

CDR3 in amino acids: CASRNGGGSANEQYF. The CDR3 DNA reads TGTGCCAGTAGGAATGGCGGGGGCTCGGCGAACGAGCAGTACTTC. The J gene is TRBJ2-7, the V gene TRBV19; a possible D gene is TRBD2 (7 bases). This CDR3 is built from 15 residues. V gave up 6 bases and J gave up 5 bases, with 20 bases separating them. The germline gives CDR1 LNHDA, CDR2 SQIVND (reference sequence).